The 3 T cell receptor beta chains presented below share a single source sample, sequenced in a study of blood T cell repertoires in COVID-19. The method was immunoSEQ multiplex PCR; TCRdb's version includes in-frame clones alone and lacks a portion of them. The table has roughly 170,000 clones, about 85% seen once. Sequences were obtained from peripheral blood. The source of these receptors is a woman aged 45-65 years with COVID-19, enrolled during active disease.

The rearrangement uses TRBV28 and TRBJ2-7; 7 bases align to TRBD1. The CDR3 has 12 residues. CDR1 and CDR2 from the germline V gene are MDHEN and SYDVKM. V was pared by 5 bases and J by 3 bases, with 1 base of the junction left unmatched. The CDR3 protein is CASSRTGYEQYF. CDR3 nucleotide sequence: TGTGCCAGCAGTCGGACAGGCTACGAGCAGTACTTC.

CDR3 coding DNA: TGTGCCAGCAGTCTACTGGACACTGAAGCTTTCTTT. Translating gives CASSLLDTEAFF. The V and J genes are TRBV6-5 and TRBJ1-1; no reliable D call. The CDR3 is 12 residues long. Germline CDR1 reads MNHEY; CDR2 reads SVGAGI. Between the trimmed V and J ends, which lost 5 bases and 3 bases, there was a span of 7 bases.

This chain links TRBV6-2 or TRBV6-3 with TRBJ2-7; 9 bases agree with TRBD1. Germline CDR1 reads MNHEY; CDR2 reads SVGEGT. V shed 1 base, J shed 2 bases, and the junction held 3 bases outside the gene matches. The CDR3 totals 15 residues. Here the CDR3 reads CASSYWGTGTYEQYF. As DNA, the CDR3 is TGTGCCAGCAGTTACTGGGGGACAGGGACCTACGAGCAGTACTTC.